A selection of T cell receptor beta chains follows, all from one sample in a study of Ad26.COV2.S vaccination and SARS-CoV-2 variants. Profiled with immunoSEQ multiplex PCR; TCRdb holds only in-frame clones, not every one. Of some 350,000 clones detected, 75% to 90% appear once; the ten largest clones hold 4.5% to 5.5%. The sample here was peripheral blood, taken in a trial of Ad26.COV2.S vaccine versus placebo. These receptors all stem from a person aged 18-65 years who received the Ad26.COV2.S COVID-19 vaccine or a placebo. The CDR3 runs from the conserved cysteine through the conserved F or W. The order of the fields is D gene, clone size, V gene, J gene, CDR3 DNA, CDR3 protein. D genes are given only for firm matches. Clone size, where shown, is once, few, many, or a class for clones that have expanded.

TRBD2	NA	TRBV3-1/TRBV3-2	TRBJ2-3	TGTGCCAGCATACTAGCGGGGGGGCCGCAAACGCAGTATTTT	CASILAGGPQTQYF
NA	NA	TRBV6-2/TRBV6-3	TRBJ1-6	TGTGCCAGCAGTACGGGGGGCAATTCACCCCTCCACTTT	CASSTGGNSPLHF
NA	NA	TRBV6-6	TRBJ2-7	TGTGCCAGCAGTTACTCAGGGGTCGAGCAGTACTTC	CASSYSGVEQYF
NA	few	TRBV4-1	TRBJ1-2	TGCGCCAGCAGCCAAGATCGGCAGAACTATGGCTACACCTTC	CASSQDRQNYGYTF
TRBD2	NA	TRBV3-1/TRBV3-2	TRBJ2-3	TGTGCCAGCAGGGGGAAATGGCTAGCGGGTAACACAGATACGCAGTATTTT	CASRGKWLAGNTDTQYF
TRBD1	NA	TRBV7-2	TRBJ2-5	TGTGCCAGCAGCTACGACAGGGGACAAGAGACCCAGTACTTC	CASSYDRGQETQYF
NA	NA	TRBV6-5	TRBJ2-7	TGTGCCAGCAGTTACTCTGGCAGGCCCGGCGAGCAGTACTTC	CASSYSGRPGEQYF
NA	NA	TRBV6-2/TRBV6-3	TRBJ1-1	TGTGCCAGCAGTTACGAGGGGAGGAACACTGAAGCTTTCTTT	CASSYEGRNTEAFF
TRBD2	NA	TRBV6-5	TRBJ2-7	TGTGCCACCAGAGGGCGGACTAGCTCCTACGAGCAGTACTTC	CATRGRTSSYEQYF
NA	NA	TRBV10-3	TRBJ1-2	TGTGCCATCAGTGAACAGGGCTATGGCTACACCTTC	CAISEQGYGYTF